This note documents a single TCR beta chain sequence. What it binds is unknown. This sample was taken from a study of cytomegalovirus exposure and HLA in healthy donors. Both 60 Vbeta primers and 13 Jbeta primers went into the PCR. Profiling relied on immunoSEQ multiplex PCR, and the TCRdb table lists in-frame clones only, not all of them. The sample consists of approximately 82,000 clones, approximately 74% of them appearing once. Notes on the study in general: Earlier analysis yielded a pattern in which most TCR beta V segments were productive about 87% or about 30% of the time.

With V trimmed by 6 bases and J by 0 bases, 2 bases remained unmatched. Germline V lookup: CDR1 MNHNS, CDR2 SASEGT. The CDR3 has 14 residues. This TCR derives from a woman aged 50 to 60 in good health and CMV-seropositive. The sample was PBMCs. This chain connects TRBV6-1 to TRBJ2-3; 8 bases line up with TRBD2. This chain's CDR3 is CASSVAGSTDTQYF. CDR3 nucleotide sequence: TGTGCCAGCAGCGTAGCGGGAAGCACAGATACGCAGTATTTT.